The 18 T cell receptor beta chains in this list originate from one sample, sequenced in a study of cytomegalovirus exposure and HLA in healthy donors (dated by TCRdb to the late 2010s). The method behind the library was the immunoSEQ multiplex PCR assay. For the multiplex PCR, a mixture combining 60 forward primers for TCR Vbeta segments and 13 reverse primers for TCR Jbeta segments was used. TCRdb holds this immuneACCESS table with in-frame rearrangements only. Some clones are missing; in checked studies, unresolved V genes explain under half, and the rest has no known cause. The sample data list 120,000 or so clones, and about four fifths of these were observed just once. The ten largest clones capture less than 2.5% of the sample. Sample: PBMCs. These receptors all stem from a woman in her 40s in good health and CMV-seronegative.

A word on this clone: Lacking the conserved final phenylalanine or tryptophan, this CDR3 likely reflects a read error. Because the CDR3's place on the DNA is in doubt, the DNA is left out and the CDR3 is given as listed by TCRdb. The genes are TRBV21-1 and TRBJ1-1; the table assigns TRBD1, which was not confirmed against the DNA. TRBV21-1 is classified as a pseudogene. 11 amino acids form the CDR3, both terminal residues included. The CDR3 protein is CASSNRDRDSS.

The rearrangement links TRBV7-8 to TRBJ2-7; 7 bases are a match to TRBD1. V was clipped by 4 bases and J by 5 bases; unmatched bases: 8. The CDR3 extends over 14 amino acids. The germline V gene has CDR1 SGHVS and CDR2 FQNEAQ. For the CDR3, the DNA is TGTGCCAGCAGCTCCAGAGGGGGCTCGGACGAGCAGTACTTC. It encodes CASSSRGGSDEQYF. Full variable domain (outside the CDR3, taken from reference TRBV7-8 and TRBJ2-7): GAGVSQSPRYKVAKRGQDVALRCDPISGHVSLFWYQQALGQGPEFLTYFQNEAQLDKSGLPSDRFFAERPEGSVSTLKIQRTQQEDSAVYLCASSSRGGSDEQYFGPGTRLTVT.

The V gene is TRBV7-9, the J gene TRBJ1-5; 8 bases are shared with TRBD1. The CDR3 totals 16 residues. V shed 3 bases, J shed 2 bases, and the junction held 6 bases outside the gene matches. Germline values: CDR1 SEHNR, CDR2 FQNEAQ (reference sequence). The CDR3 nucleotides are TGTGCCAGCAGCTTTCAGGGGGCGCGGGGCAATCAGCCCCAGCATTTT. Translation gives CASSFQGARGNQPQHF. Using reference TRBV7-9 and TRBJ1-5 for the parts outside the CDR3, the full variable domain is DTGVSQNPRHKITKRGQNVTFRCDPISEHNRLYWYRQTLGQGPEFLTYFQNEAQLEKSRLLSDRFSAERPKGSFSTLEIQRTEQGDSAMYLCASSFQGARGNQPQHFGDGTRLSIL.

The chain carries TRBV30 and TRBJ2-1; tentatively, D is TRBD1 (6 bases). This CDR3 region has 14 residues. Germline V gene data show CDR1 as GTSNPN and CDR2 as SVGIG (reference sequence). V dropped 0 bases and J dropped 5 bases, with 11 bases sitting between them. CDR3 in amino acids: CAWSVGAKHNEQFF. CDR3 coding DNA: TGTGCCTGGAGTGTGGGGGCCAAACACAATGAGCAGTTCTTC. The full variable domain, with the rest looked up from reference TRBV30 and TRBJ2-1, is SQTIHQWPATLVQPVGSPLSLECTVEGTSNPNLYWYRQAAGRGLQLLFYSVGIGQISSEVPQNLSASRPQDRQFILSSKKLLLSDSGFYLCAWSVGAKHNEQFFGPGTRLTVL.

The chain combines TRBV5-6 with TRBJ2-1; no definite D call. V dropped 3 bases and J dropped 2 bases, with 12 bases sitting between them. Germline CDR1 and CDR2: SGHDT and YYEEEE. CDR3 length: 15 residues. CDR3 DNA: TGTGCCAGCAGCTCCCTGCGGCCAGCCTACAATGAGCAGTTCTTC. Translating it yields CASSSLRPAYNEQFF.

The chain's CDR3 is CASSPPGLAGGINEQFF. The CDR3 DNA is TGCGCCAGCAGCCCACCAGGACTAGCGGGGGGGATCAATGAGCAGTTCTTC. The V call is TRBV5-1, the J call TRBJ2-1; 15 bases are shared with TRBD2. CDR1 is SGHRS, CDR2 YFSETQ, per germline. This CDR3 comprises 17 residues. V lost 4 bases to trimming and J lost 6 bases; unmatched junction nucleotides: 8.

A word on this clone: At one end, the junction sequence differs from germline, possibly due to a read error. The V call is TRBV6-6, the J call TRBJ2-1; D is possibly TRBD1 (6 bases). This CDR3 is 13 amino acids long. Looked up from germline, CDR1 is MNHNY and CDR2 is SVGAGI (reference sequence). CDR3: CASSYSPDRIYIF. CDR3 DNA: TGTGCCAGCAGTTACTCCCCCGACAGGATCTACATCTTC.

This rearrangement joins TRBV4-3 to TRBJ2-1; 13 nucleotides agree with TRBD2. Trimming at V came to 3 bases and at J to 6 bases, leaving 8 bases not matched to a gene. The CDR3 contains 17 residues. Germline CDR1 is LGHNA and CDR2 is YSLEER. CDR3 DNA: TGCGCCAGCAGCCACGACTCCGGGACTAGCGGGATCAATGAGCAGTTCTTC. Translating it yields CASSHDSGTSGINEQFF.

The chain uses TRBV9 and TRBJ2-2; D call uncertain. The CDR3 is 14 residues long. Looked up from germline, CDR1 is SGDLS and CDR2 is YYNGEE. V lost 0 bases, J lost 6 bases, and 9 bases lay in between. CDR3 region: CASSVALGSGELFF. The CDR3 DNA is TGTGCCAGCAGCGTAGCTCTGGGCTCCGGGGAGCTGTTTTTT.

The chain employs TRBV15 and TRBJ2-7, with TRBD2 matching over 8 bases. V gave up 1 base and J gave up 7 bases; unmatched junction bases: 12. Germline values: CDR1 LNHNV, CDR2 YYDKDF (reference sequence). There are 16 residues in the CDR3. CDR3: CATSRVGTSSGGEQYF. The CDR3 region has the DNA TGTGCCACCAGCAGAGTTGGGACATCCAGCGGGGGAGAGCAGTACTTC.

V usage is TRBV5-1 and J usage is TRBJ2-5, with 7 bases lining up with TRBD2. The CDR3 covers 14 residues. CDR1 is SGHRS, CDR2 YFSETQ, per germline. With V trimmed by 2 bases and J by 5 bases, 6 bases remained unmatched. CDR3 nucleotides: TGCGCCAGCAGCTTAGGCGGGAGTACGGAGACCCAGTACTTC. This sequence encodes CASSLGGSTETQYF.

The chain couples TRBV9 to TRBJ1-2; TRBD1 might be the D (6 bases). Germline V lookup: CDR1 SGDLS, CDR2 YYNGEE. The V end lost 0 bases, the J end lost 4 bases, and 13 bases lay between the germline ends. The CDR3 has 15 amino acids. This chain's CDR3 is CASSVEGGQGYGYTF. The CDR3 DNA sequence: TGTGCCAGCAGCGTAGAGGGGGGGCAAGGCTATGGCTACACCTTC.

The chain has TRBV19 and TRBJ2-5; TRBD2 matches at 16 bases. Trimming cost V 6 bases and J 9 bases; bases outside gene matches: 1. Germline loops: CDR1 LNHDA, CDR2 SQIVND (reference sequence). This CDR3 is 13 amino acids long. The CDR3, as DNA: TGTGCCAGTAGCGGGACTAGCGGGGGGGCCCAGTACTTC. This codes for CASSGTSGGAQYF.

The chain joins TRBV6-1 to TRBJ1-2; 7 nucleotides line up with TRBD1. Germline trimming cut 2 bases from V and 4 bases from J; bases unmatched to any gene: 7. Germline V gene sequence: CDR1 MNHNS, CDR2 SASEGT. The CDR3 runs to 15 residues. The CDR3: CASSEPGTASYGYTF. CDR3 DNA sequence: TGTGCCAGCAGTGAACCAGGGACAGCTTCCTATGGCTACACCTTC.

The J gene is TRBJ1-2, the V gene TRBV2; 7 bases fit TRBD1. The CDR3 is 16 amino acids. Germline loops: CDR1 SNHLY, CDR2 FYNNEI. V gave up 7 bases and J gave up 8 bases; unmatched junction bases: 19. The CDR3 DNA sequence: TGTGCCAGCAAGGGTTCGGAGACAGGGCACTTGGGAGGCTACACCTTC. Its translation is CASKGSETGHLGGYTF.

The J gene is TRBJ1-1, the V gene TRBV9; no clear D gene. The length of the CDR3 is 15 residues. V was pared by 0 bases and J by 4 bases, with 13 bases between. CDR1 is SGDLS and CDR2 is YYNGEE in the germline V gene. The chain's CDR3 is CASSVGGGTGTEAFF. CDR3 coding DNA: TGTGCCAGCAGCGTAGGCGGAGGCACGGGCACTGAAGCTTTCTTT. Supplemented by reference TRBV9 and TRBJ1-1, the full variable domain reads DSGVTQTPKHLITATGQRVTLRCSPRSGDLSVYWYQQSLDQGLQFLIQYYNGEERAKGNILERFSAQQFPDLHSELNLSSLELGDSALYFCASSVGGGTGTEAFFGQGTRLTVV.

The gene calls are TRBV10-3 and TRBJ2-2; 7 nucleotides align to TRBD1. V gave up 7 bases and J gave up 5 bases; unmatched junction bases: 7. Germline assignment: CDR1 ENHRY and CDR2 SYGVKD. This CDR3 spans 14 amino acids. The CDR3 DNA is TGTGCCATCACCGGGACAGATACAACCGGGGAGCTGTTTTTT. It encodes CAITGTDTTGELFF.

The chain has TRBV18 and TRBJ2-1, with 15 bases aligning to TRBD2. V lost 6 bases, J lost 6 bases, and 3 bases stayed unmatched. Germline V lookup: CDR1 KGHSH, CDR2 LQKENI. The CDR3 is made up of 15 amino acids. CDR3 loop: CASSTGLAGGNEQFF. CDR3 bases: TGTGCCAGCTCCACGGGACTAGCGGGAGGCAATGAGCAGTTCTTC.